The 31 T cell receptor beta chains in this list originate from one sample, sequenced in a study of OX40 agonist ivuxolimab in advanced cancers. The repertoire was sequenced with immunoSEQ multiplex PCR; TCRdb's copy has only in-frame clones and lacks some. Altogether about 34,000 clones are present, roughly 80% being singletons, with the ten largest covering 2.6%. The sequenced sample was CD4+ or CD8+ T cells sorted from blood, obtained in a trial of the OX40 agonist ivuxolimab. These receptors were obtained from an adult with an advanced solid tumor such as melanoma, head and neck, liver or kidney cancer.

The chain recombines TRBV27 with TRBJ1-5; the match to TRBD1 covers 7 bases. CDR1 is MNHEY and CDR2 is SMNVEV in the germline V gene (reference sequence). The CDR3 is 14 amino acids. V gave up 5 bases and J gave up 3 bases; unmatched junction bases: 4. Here the CDR3 DNA reads TGTGCCAGCAGTACAACAGGGGACAATCAGCCCCAGCATTTT. It is translated as CASSTTGDNQPQHF.

The chain recombines TRBV11-3 with TRBJ2-3; D remains unclear. The CDR3 runs 13 residues. V was clipped by 8 bases and J by 6 bases, with 15 bases between them. Germline lookup yields CDR1 SGHNT and CDR2 YENEEA. CDR3 residues: CASSLRERDTQYF. The DNA of the CDR3 is TGTGCCAGCTCCTTAAGGGAACGGGATACGCAGTATTTT.

V and J are TRBV4-3 and TRBJ1-3; no clear D. CDR1 is LGHNA, CDR2 YSLEER, per germline. With 4 bases removed from V and 0 bases from J, the gap between germline ends came to 16 bases. This CDR3 region has 17 residues. The CDR3 DNA sequence: TGCGCCAGCAGCCGCCTGGTAGGGCAGAGCTCTGGAAACACCATATATTTT. Amino acids: CASSRLVGQSSGNTIYF.

This clone was detected once. This chain connects TRBV5-4 to TRBJ2-7; D is unclear. Trimming stripped 3 bases from V and 2 bases from J, with 9 bases between. The CDR3 is 13 amino acids. CDR1 is SGHNT and CDR2 is YYREEE in the germline V gene (reference sequence). The CDR3 DNA follows: TGTGCCAGCAGCTCCGTGACCCCCTACGAGCAGTACTTC. The encoded protein is CASSSVTPYEQYF.

The V call is TRBV5-4, the J call TRBJ2-5; 7 bases are shared with TRBD2. The V gene end was trimmed by 0 bases and the J gene end by 4 bases; junction bases not matched to a gene: 9. Germline CDR1 reads SGHNT; CDR2 reads YYREEE (reference sequence). The CDR3 runs to 16 residues. The CDR3 is CASSLGVGEGGETQYF. The CDR3 bases are TGTGCCAGCAGCTTGGGGGTCGGGGAGGGTGGAGAGACCCAGTACTTC.

The chain uses TRBV28 and TRBJ1-5; unclear D gene. There are 11 residues in the CDR3. CDR1 is MDHEN, CDR2 SYDVKM, per germline. The germline V and J ends were trimmed by 7 bases and 4 bases, with 5 bases remaining between them. The CDR3 is CASTSNQPQHF. The CDR3, as DNA: TGTGCCAGCACCTCAAATCAGCCCCAGCATTTT. The full variable domain, in which reference TRBV28 and TRBJ1-5 provide the parts outside the CDR3, is DVKVTQSSRYLVKRTGEKVFLECVQDMDHENMFWYRQDPGLGLRLIYFSYDVKMKEKGDIPEGYSVSREKKERFSLILESASTNQTSMYLCASTSNQPQHFGDGTRLSIL.

This clone was counted once. This chain links TRBV10-3 with TRBJ1-1; D is uncertain. The CDR3 runs to 13 residues. Looked up from germline, CDR1 is ENHRY and CDR2 is SYGVKD. Trimming took 10 bases from V and 2 from J, leaving 14 bases between them. This chain's CDR3 is CATTSKVNTEAFF. CDR3 coding DNA: TGTGCCACTACCTCCAAGGTTAACACTGAAGCTTTCTTT.

V usage is TRBV19 and J usage is TRBJ2-3, with 10 bases lining up with TRBD1. V gave up 4 bases and J gave up 4 bases; unmatched junction bases: 5. Germline-derived CDR1 and CDR2 are LNHDA and SQIVND (reference sequence). This CDR3 contains 15 residues. Here the CDR3 reads CASSRGQGSSDTQYF. CDR3 DNA sequence: TGTGCCAGTAGTAGGGGACAGGGGAGTTCAGATACGCAGTATTTT.

V is TRBV9 and J is TRBJ2-5; possibly TRBD1 for D (5 bases). Germline loops: CDR1 SGDLS, CDR2 YYNGEE. V was cut by 6 bases and J by 4 bases, with 19 bases left in between. This CDR3 comprises 15 residues. Here the CDR3 DNA reads TGTGCCAGCACCCAGAACGGACACCCTGTAGAGACCCAGTACTTC. Protein product: CASTQNGHPVETQYF.

This chain links TRBV6-1 with TRBJ2-5, with 8 nucleotides matching TRBD2. This CDR3 has 14 amino acids. V trimming: 4 bases; J trimming: 5 bases; junction bases outside the gene matches: 6. CDR1 MNHNS and CDR2 SASEGT come from the germline V gene. CDR3 loop: CASSVSGSRETQYF. CDR3 bases: TGTGCCAGCAGTGTCAGCGGGAGTAGGGAGACCCAGTACTTC.

The chain uses TRBV7-9 and TRBJ1-2; D call uncertain. The CDR3 spans 15 residues. Germline V gene data show CDR1 as SEHNR and CDR2 as FQNEAQ (reference sequence). V was cut by 6 bases and J by 0 bases, with 14 bases left in between. The CDR3 DNA is TGTGCCAGCAGTCCCCCCCGGGAATCTAACTATGGCTACACCTTC. Translated: CASSPPRESNYGYTF.

This sequence joins TRBV5-1 and TRBJ1-1; D is uncertain. Germline V CDR1 and CDR2: SGHRS, YFSETQ. The CDR3 is made up of 15 amino acids. V was cut by 0 bases and J by 5 bases, with 14 bases left in between. The CDR3 DNA sequence: TGCGCCAGCAGCTTGGCGTCGGTTGGGGTTACTGAAGCTTTCTTT. As protein: CASSLASVGVTEAFF.

The genes are TRBV19 and TRBJ2-5; TRBD2 matches at 7 bases. J gave up 2 bases and V 3 bases, and 3 bases lay outside the gene matches. Germline CDR1 reads LNHDA; CDR2 reads SQIVND (reference sequence). This CDR3 contains 14 residues. The CDR3 DNA sequence: TGTGCCAGTAGTATCCAGCGGGGACAAGAGACCCAGTACTTC. This sequence encodes CASSIQRGQETQYF. Using reference TRBV19 and TRBJ2-5 for the parts outside the CDR3, the full variable domain is DGGITQSPKYLFRKEGQNVTLSCEQNLNHDAMYWYRQDPGQGLRLIYYSQIVNDFQKGDIAEGYSVSREKKESFPLTVTSAQKNPTAFYLCASSIQRGQETQYFGPGTRLLVL.

The V gene is TRBV27, the J gene TRBJ2-7, with D possibly TRBD1 on 5 matching bases. Trimming cost V 4 bases and J 1 base, with 11 bases left between them. From germline, CDR1 is MNHEY and CDR2 SMNVEV (reference sequence). The CDR3 is 14 amino acids. In nucleotides, the CDR3 is TGTGCCAGCAGTTCCCGCCGACAGTCCTACGAGCAGTACTTC. It encodes CASSSRRQSYEQYF.

This chain joins TRBV4-3 and TRBJ2-1; no definite D call. The CDR3 spans 13 residues. V was pared by 1 base and J by 9 bases, with 10 bases between. CDR1 and CDR2 from the germline V gene are LGHNA and YSLEER. The DNA for the CDR3 is TGCGCCAGCAGCCAAGGGATGTTTCCTGAGCAGTTCTTC. This translates into CASSQGMFPEQFF.

V gene TRBV7-8 combines with J gene TRBJ2-2; maybe TRBD1 (6 bases). With 5 bases removed from V and 7 bases from J, the gap between germline ends came to 14 bases. The CDR3 contains 14 residues. The V gene's germline CDR1 is SGHVS and CDR2 FQNEAQ. DNA of the CDR3: TGTGCCAGCAGCACAAACAGGGTTGGCGGGGAGCTGTTTTTT. Translating gives CASSTNRVGGELFF.

The gene calls are TRBV27 and TRBJ1-2; no clear D gene. The CDR3 length is 13 residues. The V end lost 5 bases, the J end lost 4 bases, and 11 bases lay between the germline ends. From germline, CDR1 is MNHEY and CDR2 SMNVEV (reference sequence). This chain's CDR3 is CASSHHGPYGYTF. CDR3 coding DNA: TGTGCCAGCAGTCACCACGGTCCCTATGGCTACACCTTC.

The chain carries TRBV19 and TRBJ1-6, with D unclear. Deletions cut 8 bases from V and 13 bases from J, with 24 bases between. The CDR3 extends over 15 amino acids. Germline CDR1 and CDR2: LNHDA and SQIVND (reference sequence). Here the CDR3 reads CASRPGSTVPPPLHF. The CDR3 coding sequence is TGTGCCAGTCGACCCGGGTCAACCGTACCTCCGCCCCTCCACTTT.

The rearrangement uses TRBV7-3 and TRBJ2-2; D is perhaps TRBD1 or TRBD2 (5 bases each). V was pared by 5 bases and J by 7 bases, with 17 bases between. Germline V CDR1 and CDR2: SGHTA, FQGTGA. The CDR3 loop spans 15 amino acids. The CDR3 bases are TGTGCCAGCAGCCTAAATCAGGCAGGGAGCGGGGAGCTGTTTTTT. It is translated as CASSLNQAGSGELFF.

This clone was seen only once. This rearrangement joins TRBV19 to TRBJ1-5; 7 bases are shared with TRBD1. CDR1 and CDR2 from the germline V gene are LNHDA and SQIVND (reference sequence). This CDR3 contains 15 residues. V lost 4 bases and J lost 6; bases outside the gene matches: 9. In DNA form, the CDR3 reads TGTGCCAGTAGTACCCAGACAGGGAGGACTCAGCCCCAGCATTTT. Its translation: CASSTQTGRTQPQHF.

The V and J genes are TRBV2 and TRBJ2-2, with D perhaps given as TRBD1 or TRBD2 (6 bases each). This CDR3 region has 14 residues. Trimming removed 6 bases from V and 5 bases from J, with 13 bases in between. From germline, CDR1 is SNHLY and CDR2 FYNNEI. CDR3 residues: CASRRGGGTGELFF. The CDR3 region has the DNA TGTGCCAGCAGACGAGGAGGGGGTACCGGGGAGCTGTTTTTT.

V and J are TRBV9 and TRBJ2-1; TRBD2 agrees at 8 bases. The CDR3 sequence is 18 residues long. Germline-derived CDR1 and CDR2 are SGDLS and YYNGEE. Trimming removed 0 bases from V and 0 bases from J; junction bases left unmatched: 8. CDR3 coding DNA: TGTGCCAGCAGCGTAGCGGGTAGCGGGGTTAGCTCCTACAATGAGCAGTTCTTC. Protein product: CASSVAGSGVSSYNEQFF.

The V and J genes are TRBV20-1 and TRBJ2-5; D may be TRBD1 (5 bases). The CDR3 sequence is 11 residues long. Germline V gives CDR1 DFQATT, CDR2 SNEGSKA (reference sequence). The ends were cut back, 5 bases at V and 4 bases at J, with 8 bases in the middle. The CDR3 loop is CSAGHRETQYF. CDR3 nucleotide sequence: TGCAGTGCTGGACACCGAGAGACCCAGTACTTC.

Only a few counts were recorded for this clone. The chain carries TRBV7-9 and TRBJ1-6, with 7 bases identical to TRBD1. The CDR3 sequence is 14 residues long. V shed 3 bases and J 7 bases; nucleotides not matched to a gene: 3. Germline V CDR1 and CDR2: SEHNR, FQNEAQ (reference sequence). The CDR3 nucleotides read TGTGCCAGCAGCTTTGGGACAGAGAATTCACCCCTCCACTTT. This encodes CASSFGTENSPLHF.

J is TRBJ2-7 and V is TRBV6-5; 8 bases map to TRBD1. V lost 6 bases and J lost 4; bases outside the gene matches: 8. CDR3 length equals 14 residues. Germline V CDR1 and CDR2: MNHEY, SVGAGI. The DNA of the CDR3 is TGTGCCAGCAGACTCGCAGGGGGCAGATACGAGCAGTACTTC. Translating gives CASRLAGGRYEQYF.

The gene calls are TRBV2 and TRBJ2-3; no definite D call. The CDR3 runs to 14 residues. V lost 7 bases and J lost 1, with 12 bases in between. The germline V gene has CDR1 SNHLY and CDR2 FYNNEI. The CDR3 coding sequence is TGTGCCAGCAAACCCTCTGGGGGCACAGATACGCAGTATTTT. This codes for CASKPSGGTDTQYF.

Written as DNA, the CDR3 is TGTGCCAGCAGCTTAGGCCTAGCGGGAGGTTACGACGAGCAGTACTTC. It encodes CASSLGLAGGYDEQYF. This chain joins TRBV7-8 and TRBJ2-5, with 11 bases aligning to TRBD2. Near its end, the DNA agrees better with TRBJ2-7, so the J call may be wrong. Germline CDR1 and CDR2: SGHVS and FQNEAQ. CDR3 length: 16 amino acids.

The V call is TRBV7-2, the J call TRBJ2-7; D possibly corresponds to TRBD1 (5 bases). CDR3 length: 15 residues. Germline CDR1 and CDR2: SGHTA and FQGNSA. Trimming removed 3 bases from V and 0 bases from J, with 12 bases in between. The DNA of the CDR3 is TGTGCCAGCAGCTTTCAGGGTGGCAGCTCCTACGAGCAGTACTTC. It specifies CASSFQGGSSYEQYF.

The chain has TRBV7-7 and TRBJ2-2; 7 nucleotides agree with TRBD1. The germline V gene has CDR1 SSHAT and CDR2 FNYEAQ (reference sequence). This CDR3 is 15 amino acids long. The ends lost 3 bases at V and 6 bases at J; junction bases unmatched: 7. The CDR3 reads CASSLGQPGSGELFF. CDR3 sequence (DNA): TGTGCCAGCAGCTTGGGACAGCCCGGATCCGGGGAGCTGTTTTTT.

This chain connects TRBV4-1 to TRBJ1-5, with unresolved D. Looked up from germline, CDR1 is MGHRA and CDR2 is YSYEKL. Trimming took 1 base from V and 2 from J, leaving 9 bases between them. This CDR3 region has 15 residues. CDR3 nucleotides: TGCGCCAGCAGCCAAGTTTTGAATGGCAATCAGCCCCAGCATTTT. Its translation: CASSQVLNGNQPQHF.

This chain uses TRBV5-6 with TRBJ2-5; TRBD1 matches at 8 bases. Trimming at V came to 5 bases and at J to 7 bases, leaving 10 bases not matched to a gene. Germline V gene sequence: CDR1 SGHDT, CDR2 YYEEEE. The CDR3 is 14 amino acids. The CDR3 sequence is CASSLQGAGGTQYF. The CDR3, as DNA: TGTGCCAGCAGTCTGCAGGGGGCCGGGGGGACCCAGTACTTC.